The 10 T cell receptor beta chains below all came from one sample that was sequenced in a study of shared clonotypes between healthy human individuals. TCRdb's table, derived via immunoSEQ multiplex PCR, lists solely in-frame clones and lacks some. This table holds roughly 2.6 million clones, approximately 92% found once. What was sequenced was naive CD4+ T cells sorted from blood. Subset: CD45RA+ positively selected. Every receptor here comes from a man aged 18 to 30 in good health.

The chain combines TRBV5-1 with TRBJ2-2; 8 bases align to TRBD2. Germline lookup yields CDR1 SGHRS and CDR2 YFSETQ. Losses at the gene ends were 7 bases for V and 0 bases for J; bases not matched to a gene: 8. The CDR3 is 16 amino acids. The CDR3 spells CASVRTSFSNTGELFF. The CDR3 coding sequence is TGCGCCAGCGTCCGGACTAGCTTTTCGAACACCGGGGAGCTGTTTTTT.

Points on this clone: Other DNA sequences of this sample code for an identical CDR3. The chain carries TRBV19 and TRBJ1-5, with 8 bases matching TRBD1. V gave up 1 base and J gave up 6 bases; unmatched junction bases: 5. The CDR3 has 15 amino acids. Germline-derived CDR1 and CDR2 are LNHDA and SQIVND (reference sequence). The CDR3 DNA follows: TGTGCCAGTAGTATAGCGCAGGGGGCGGGTCAGCCCCAGCATTTT. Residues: CASSIAQGAGQPQHF. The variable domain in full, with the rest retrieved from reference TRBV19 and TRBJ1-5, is DGGITQSPKYLFRKEGQNVTLSCEQNLNHDAMYWYRQDPGQGLRLIYYSQIVNDFQKGDIAEGYSVSREKKESFPLTVTSAQKNPTAFYLCASSIAQGAGQPQHFGDGTRLSIL.

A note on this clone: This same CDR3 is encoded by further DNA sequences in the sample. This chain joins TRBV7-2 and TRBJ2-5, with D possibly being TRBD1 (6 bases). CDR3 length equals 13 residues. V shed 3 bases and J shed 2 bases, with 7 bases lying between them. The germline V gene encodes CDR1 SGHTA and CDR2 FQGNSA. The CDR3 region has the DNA TGTGCCAGCAGCTTTACAGGGCAAGAGACCCAGTACTTC. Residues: CASSFTGQETQYF.

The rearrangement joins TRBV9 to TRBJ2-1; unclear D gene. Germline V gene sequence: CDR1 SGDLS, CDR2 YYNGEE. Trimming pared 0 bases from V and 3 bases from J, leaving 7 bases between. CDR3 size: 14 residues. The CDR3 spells CASSVEAVYNEQFF. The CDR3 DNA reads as TGTGCCAGCAGCGTAGAGGCAGTCTACAATGAGCAGTTCTTC.

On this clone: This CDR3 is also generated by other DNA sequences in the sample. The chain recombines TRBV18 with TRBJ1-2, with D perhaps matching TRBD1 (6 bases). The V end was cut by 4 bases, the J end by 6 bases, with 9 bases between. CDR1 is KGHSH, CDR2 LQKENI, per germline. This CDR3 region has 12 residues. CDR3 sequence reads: CASSQRQDGYTF. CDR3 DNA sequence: TGTGCCAGCTCACAGCGACAGGATGGCTACACCTTC.

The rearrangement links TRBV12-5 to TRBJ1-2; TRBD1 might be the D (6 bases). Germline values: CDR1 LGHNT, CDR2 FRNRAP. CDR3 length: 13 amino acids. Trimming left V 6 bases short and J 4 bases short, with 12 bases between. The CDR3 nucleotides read TGTGCTAGTGGGGCGGGGGGCCTCTATGGCTACACCTTC. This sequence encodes CASGAGGLYGYTF.

The CDR3, as DNA: TGTGCCAGCAGTTATGGGACAGGGTGGGGAAGCACTGAAGCTTTCTTT. Amino acid sequence: CASSYGTGWGSTEAFF. This chain uses TRBV6-5 with TRBJ1-1; TRBD1 aligns across 9 bases. Germline lookup yields CDR1 MNHEY and CDR2 SVGAGI. CDR3 size: 16 residues. J lost 4 bases, V lost 3 bases, and 9 bases had no gene match.

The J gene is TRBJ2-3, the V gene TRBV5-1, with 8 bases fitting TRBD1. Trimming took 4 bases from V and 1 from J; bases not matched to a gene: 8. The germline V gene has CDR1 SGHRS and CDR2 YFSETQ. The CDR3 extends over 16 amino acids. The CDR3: CASSTGGTGGTDTQYF. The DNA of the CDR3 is TGCGCCAGCAGCACGGGTGGGACAGGAGGCACAGATACGCAGTATTTT. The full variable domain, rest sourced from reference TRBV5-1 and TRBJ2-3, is KAGVTQTPRYLIKTRGQQVTLSCSPISGHRSVSWYQQTPGQGLQFLFEYFSETQRNKGNFPGRFSGRQFSNSRSEMNVSTLELGDSALYLCASSTGGTGGTDTQYFGPGTRLTVL.

The CDR3 loop reads CARSLRLSGQGLSYNSPLHF. In nucleotides, the CDR3 is TGTGCCAGAAGCTTAAGGCTTTCGGGACAGGGTTTGTCCTATAATTCACCCCTCCACTTT. The genes are TRBV7-5 and TRBJ1-6; the DNA was not used to check the table's D call, TRBD1. TRBV7-5 is noted as a pseudogene. There are 20 residues in the CDR3.

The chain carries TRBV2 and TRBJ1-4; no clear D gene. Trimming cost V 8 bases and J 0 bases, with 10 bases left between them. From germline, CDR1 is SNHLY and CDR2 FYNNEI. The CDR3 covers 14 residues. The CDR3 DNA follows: TGTGCCAGCGTCGACGGGGCAACTAATGAAAAACTGTTTTTT. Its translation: CASVDGATNEKLFF.